This is a list of T cell receptor beta chains from one sample in a study of shared clonotypes between healthy human individuals. The assay was immunoSEQ multiplex PCR, and TCRdb's table has in-frame clones only and misses some. Among roughly 1,500,000 clones listed, approximately 98% were seen once. The sample was naive CD4+ T cells sorted from blood. These receptors were collected from a young man in good health. The conserved cysteine and the conserved F or W are not part of the CDR3 here.

v_gene	CDR3aa
TRBV18	ASSSGSSYEQY
TRBV7-2	ASSLFVGTNYGYT
TRBV7-9	ASSSAVGAPETQY
TRBV5-1	ASSPGGVGNTIY
TRBV16	ASSQTLMTGYSNQPQH
TRBV27	ASSFRGPEFNTQY
TRBV6-6	ASSYSRGGHGKPQH
TRBV28	ASKQTSRQY
TRBV7-2	ASSFTLGAGELF
TRBV29-1	SVVRNRGRTTDEQY
TRBV7-4	ASSFRDRWNQPQH
TRBV18	ASSPSGTPSGANVLT
TRBV30	AWSVAPGVGYT
TRBV18	ASSPGTSGDLAKNIQY